One sample yielded the 18 T cell receptor beta chains listed below, sequenced in a study of breast tumors, draining lymph nodes, adjacent tissues. Each CDR3 protein is one row after TCRdb ran MiXCR on the multiplex PCR reads. Altogether 20,000 to 25,000 distinct CDR3 sequences are present, about 38% being singletons, with the ten largest covering approximately 25%. The sequenced material came from breast tumor tissue. Source of these receptors: a female donor with breast cancer. Some clones in this sample may be carry-over from other donors' samples.

This clonotype was recorded at least ten times. Here the CDR3 reads CASSQLQGHEQYF. DNA for the CDR3: TGCGCCAGCAGCCAACTTCAGGGCCACGAGCAGTACTTC. The chain carries TRBV4-1 and TRBJ2-7; perhaps TRBD1 as D (5 bases). V lost 2 bases to trimming and J lost 5 bases, with 10 bases between them. The CDR3 spans 13 residues. The V gene's germline CDR1 is MGHRA and CDR2 YSYEKL.

This clonotype appeared many times. The chain combines TRBV29-1 with TRBJ2-1; maybe TRBD1 (6 bases). CDR1 is SQVTM and CDR2 is ANQGSEA in the germline V gene. The CDR3 is 12 residues long. V lost 7 bases to trimming and J lost 4 bases, with 11 bases between them. This chain's CDR3 is CSARTDYNEQFF. In nucleotides, the CDR3 is TGCAGCGCAAGGACAGATTACAATGAGCAGTTCTTC.

At least ten counts were recorded for this clonotype. CDR3 in DNA: TGTGCCAGTAGTGGGCTGGGCTCACCCCTCCACTTT. Translating gives CASSGLGSPLHF. This chain joins TRBV19 and TRBJ1-6; unclear D gene. CDR3 length: 12 residues. Germline assignment: CDR1 LNHDA and CDR2 SQIVND (reference sequence). The V gene lost 5 bases and the J gene lost 10 bases, with 9 bases spanning the gap.

The CDR3 region has the DNA TGTGCCAGCAGTCCCCGGGACAGGGGAGGCACGAATACGCAGTATTTT. Protein sequence: CASSPRDRGGTNTQYF. The chain employs TRBV27 and TRBJ2-3; 10 nucleotides agree with TRBD1. The ends lost 5 bases at V and 7 bases at J; junction bases unmatched: 12. The CDR3 sequence is 16 residues long. Looked up from germline, CDR1 is MNHEY and CDR2 is SMNVEV (reference sequence).

Turning to this clonotype: In this CDR3 the conserved last residue, phenylalanine or tryptophan, is missing, so a read error is likely. The chain has TRBV20-1 and TRBJ2-3; a weak D match, TRBD1 (5 bases). Trimming removed 5 bases at V and 0 bases at J, with 12 bases between. This CDR3 has 14 residues. From germline, CDR1 is DFQATT and CDR2 SNEGSKA (reference sequence). The CDR3 region has the DNA TGCAGTGCTTGGCAGGGTTCTAGCACAGATACGCAGTATCTT. Its translation: CSAWQGSSTDTQYL.

This chain links TRBV13 with TRBJ1-6; D not resolved. Germline V lookup: CDR1 PRHDT, CDR2 FYEKMQ (reference sequence). This CDR3 has 12 amino acids. V lost 1 base to trimming and J lost 9 bases, with 4 bases between them. CDR3 protein: CASSLAGSPLHF. As DNA, the CDR3 is TGTGCCAGCAGCTTAGCCGGTTCACCCCTCCACTTT.

This clonotype was seen only once. The gene calls are TRBV24-1 and TRBJ2-3; D not resolved. V dropped 3 bases and J dropped 2 bases, with 11 bases sitting between them. Per germline, CDR1 KGHDR and CDR2 SFDVKD. The CDR3 runs to 15 residues. In nucleotides, the CDR3 is TGTGCCACCAGTGATAGGACGGAGCACACAGATACGCAGTATTTT. It yields the protein CATSDRTEHTDTQYF.

The rearrangement links TRBV30 to TRBJ1-3; possible D gene TRBD1, 5 bases. This CDR3 region has 14 residues. The V end was cut by 1 base, the J end by 6 bases, with 13 bases between. The germline V gene encodes CDR1 GTSNPN and CDR2 SVGIG (reference sequence). The CDR3 sequence is CAWSEGQTKNTIYF. CDR3 coding DNA: TGTGCCTGGAGTGAGGGGCAGACGAAAAACACCATATATTTT.

V is TRBV5-1 and J is TRBJ1-1, with 7 positions matching TRBD1. The CDR3 covers 15 residues. Germline V gene sequence: CDR1 SGHRS, CDR2 YFSETQ. Germline trimming cut 1 base from V and 3 bases from J; bases unmatched to any gene: 6. The CDR3 sequence is CASSLWGRGDTEAFF. CDR3 bases: TGCGCCAGCAGCTTGTGGGGCAGGGGGGACACTGAAGCTTTCTTT.

The genes are TRBV6-5 and TRBJ1-4; D not resolved. CDR3 length: 18 residues. The germline gives CDR1 MNHEY, CDR2 SVGAGI. Trimming left V 2 bases short and J 12 bases short, with 28 bases between. CDR3 sequence reads: CASSYRNGGQNSVEQLFF. CDR3 sequence (DNA): TGTGCCAGCAGTTACCGGAACGGAGGGCAAAACTCAGTCGAACAACTGTTTTTT.

With regard to this clonotype: A single base separates this from a much larger clone, so it may be a read error. The chain recombines TRBV4-3 with TRBJ1-2; D is unclear. V lost 0 bases and J 3 bases, leaving 11 bases between the germline ends. Germline values: CDR1 LGHNA, CDR2 YSLEER. This CDR3 contains 15 residues. The CDR3 nucleotides are TGCGCCAGCAGCCAAGATTTGTCGGCTGACTATGGCTACACCTTC. Its translation: CASSQDLSADYGYTF.

This clonotype was seen many times. The rearrangement joins TRBV20-1 to TRBJ1-2; 9 bases are shared with TRBD1. This CDR3 spans 16 amino acids. Germline-derived CDR1 and CDR2 are DFQATT and SNEGSKA (reference sequence). After removal of 6 bases from V and 1 base from J, the junction contained 12 bases not matched to a gene. CDR3: CSALAFGTGINYGYTF. CDR3 coding DNA: TGCAGTGCCCTAGCCTTCGGGACAGGGATTAACTATGGCTACACCTTC.

This sequence joins TRBV20-1 and TRBJ2-3; 9 nucleotides agree with TRBD2. V lost 3 bases, J lost 6 bases, and 4 bases stayed unmatched. Germline values: CDR1 DFQATT, CDR2 SNEGSKA (reference sequence). The CDR3 has 13 residues. The CDR3 loop is CSARTSGRDTQYF. As DNA, the CDR3 is TGCAGTGCTAGGACTAGCGGTCGGGATACGCAGTATTTT.

The V gene is TRBV7-9, the J gene TRBJ1-2, with no clear D. The V end was cut by 4 bases, the J end by 7 bases, with 13 bases between. CDR1 is SEHNR and CDR2 is FQNEAQ in the germline V gene (reference sequence). The CDR3 has 13 residues. The CDR3, as DNA: TGTGCCAGCAGCTCCCGGGAGAGCAGTGGCTACACCTTC. It yields the protein CASSSRESSGYTF.

In its sample, this clonotype was seen many times. The chain recombines TRBV7-9 with TRBJ2-7; D possibly matches TRBD1 or TRBD2 (5 bases each). The CDR3 contains 14 residues. V shed 5 bases and J shed 6 bases, with 17 bases lying between them. Germline values: CDR1 SEHNR, CDR2 FQNEAQ (reference sequence). As DNA, the CDR3 is TGTGCCAGCAGCCCCGGGATAGGGACCCTCGAGCAGTACTTC. As protein: CASSPGIGTLEQYF.

This clonotype has a handful of counts. This sequence joins TRBV6-5 and TRBJ1-4; the D gene is possibly TRBD1 (6 bases). CDR1 MNHEY and CDR2 SVGAGI come from the germline V gene. V lost 8 bases and J lost 8, with 12 bases in between. This CDR3 has 12 amino acids. This CDR3 is CASSTGFEKLFF. The CDR3 coding sequence is TGTGCCAGCTCGACAGGATTCGAAAAACTGTTTTTT.

This clonotype is classed as medium-sized (0.01 to 0.1%). This sequence joins TRBV7-9 and TRBJ2-3; 8 bases are shared with TRBD2. This CDR3 region has 15 residues. Germline loops: CDR1 SEHNR, CDR2 FQNEAQ (reference sequence). Trimming cost V 3 bases and J 3 bases; bases outside gene matches: 5. CDR3 DNA: TGTGCCAGCAGCTTGTCGAGCGGGGGAACAGATACGCAGTATTTT. Its protein product is CASSLSSGGTDTQYF.

Ten or more counts support this clonotype. The chain recombines TRBV4-2 with TRBJ2-2; D remains unclear. There are 15 residues in the CDR3. V was clipped by 4 bases and J by 0 bases, with 9 bases between them. The V gene's germline CDR1 is LGHNA and CDR2 YNFKEQ. The chain's CDR3 is CASSPLFANTGELFF. DNA for the CDR3: TGTGCCAGCAGCCCCCTGTTCGCGAACACCGGGGAGCTGTTTTTT.